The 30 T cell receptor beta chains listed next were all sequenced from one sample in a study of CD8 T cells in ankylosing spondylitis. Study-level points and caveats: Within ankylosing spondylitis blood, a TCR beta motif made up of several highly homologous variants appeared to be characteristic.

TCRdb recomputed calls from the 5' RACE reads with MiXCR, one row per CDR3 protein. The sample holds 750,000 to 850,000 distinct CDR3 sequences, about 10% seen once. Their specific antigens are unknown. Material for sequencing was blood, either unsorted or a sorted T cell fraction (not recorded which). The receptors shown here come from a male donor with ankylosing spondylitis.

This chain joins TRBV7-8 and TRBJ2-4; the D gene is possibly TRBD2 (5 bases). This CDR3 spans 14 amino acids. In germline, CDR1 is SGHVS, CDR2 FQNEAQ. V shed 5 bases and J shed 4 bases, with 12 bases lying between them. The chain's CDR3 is CASSRREGKNIQYF. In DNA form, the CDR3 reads TGTGCCAGCAGCCGTCGAGAGGGTAAAAACATTCAGTACTTC.

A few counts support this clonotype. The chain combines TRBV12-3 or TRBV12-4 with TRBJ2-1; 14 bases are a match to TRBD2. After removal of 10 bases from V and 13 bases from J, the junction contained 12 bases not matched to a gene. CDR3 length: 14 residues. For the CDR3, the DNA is TGTGCCACCCGATCGGGACTAGCGGGAGACGAACAGTTCTTC. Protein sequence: CATRSGLAGDEQFF.

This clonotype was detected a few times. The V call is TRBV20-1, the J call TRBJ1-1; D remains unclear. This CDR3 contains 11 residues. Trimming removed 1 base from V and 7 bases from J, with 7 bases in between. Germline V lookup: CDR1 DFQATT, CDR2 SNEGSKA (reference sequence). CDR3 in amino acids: CSARVEGEAFF. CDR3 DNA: TGCAGTGCTAGAGTCGAAGGTGAAGCTTTCTTT.

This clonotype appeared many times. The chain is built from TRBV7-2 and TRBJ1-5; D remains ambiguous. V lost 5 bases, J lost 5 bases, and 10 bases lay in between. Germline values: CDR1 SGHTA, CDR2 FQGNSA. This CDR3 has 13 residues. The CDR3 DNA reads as TGTGCCAGCAGCACGCGAGGTGATCAGCCCCAGCATTTT. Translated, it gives CASSTRGDQPQHF.

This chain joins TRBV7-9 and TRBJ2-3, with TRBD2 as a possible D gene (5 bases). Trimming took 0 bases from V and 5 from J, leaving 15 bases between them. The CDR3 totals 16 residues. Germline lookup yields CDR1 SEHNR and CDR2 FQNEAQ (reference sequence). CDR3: CASSLAELRAGDTQYF. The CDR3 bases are TGTGCCAGCAGCTTAGCGGAATTGCGGGCGGGAGATACGCAGTATTTT.

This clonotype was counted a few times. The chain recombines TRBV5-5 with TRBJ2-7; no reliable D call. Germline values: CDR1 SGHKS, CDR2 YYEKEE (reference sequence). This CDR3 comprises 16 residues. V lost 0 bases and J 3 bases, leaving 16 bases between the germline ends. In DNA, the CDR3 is TGTGCCAGCAGCTTGGGGGCAAGGCCGGCCTTCTACGAGCAGTACTTC. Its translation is CASSLGARPAFYEQYF.

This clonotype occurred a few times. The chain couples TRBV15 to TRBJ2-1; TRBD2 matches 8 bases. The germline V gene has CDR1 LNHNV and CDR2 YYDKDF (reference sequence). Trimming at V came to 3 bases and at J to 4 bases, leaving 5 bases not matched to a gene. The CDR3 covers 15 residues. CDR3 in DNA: TGTGCCACCAGCAGGAGGGCTAGCGGGTACAATGAGCAGTTCTTC. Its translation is CATSRRASGYNEQFF.

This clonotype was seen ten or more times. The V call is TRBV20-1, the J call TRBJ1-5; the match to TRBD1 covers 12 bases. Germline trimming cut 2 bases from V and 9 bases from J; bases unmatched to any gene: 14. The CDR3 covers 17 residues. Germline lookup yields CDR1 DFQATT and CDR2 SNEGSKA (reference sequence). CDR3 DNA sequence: TGCAGTGCTAGATGGGCTGGGACAGGGGGCTCCCATGGGCCCCAGCATTTT. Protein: CSARWAGTGGSHGPQHF.

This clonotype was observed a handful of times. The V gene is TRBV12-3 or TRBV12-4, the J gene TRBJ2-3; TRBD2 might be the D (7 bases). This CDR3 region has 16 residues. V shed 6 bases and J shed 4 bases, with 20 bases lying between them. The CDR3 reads CASSLMGRGPPDTQYF. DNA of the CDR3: TGTGCCAGCAGCCTAATGGGGCGGGGGCCCCCAGATACGCAGTATTTT.

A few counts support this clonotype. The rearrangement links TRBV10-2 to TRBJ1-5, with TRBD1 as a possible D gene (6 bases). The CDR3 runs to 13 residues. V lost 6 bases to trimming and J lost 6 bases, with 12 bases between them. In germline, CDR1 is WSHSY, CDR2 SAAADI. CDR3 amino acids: CASRLQGSQPQHF. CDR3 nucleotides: TGCGCCAGCAGGTTACAGGGCTCTCAGCCCCAGCATTTT.

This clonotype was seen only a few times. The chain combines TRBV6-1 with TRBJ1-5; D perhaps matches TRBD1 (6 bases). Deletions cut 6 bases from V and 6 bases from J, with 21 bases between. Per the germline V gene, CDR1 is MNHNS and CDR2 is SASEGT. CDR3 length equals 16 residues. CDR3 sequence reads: CASSNLGHFSGQPQHF. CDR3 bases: TGTGCCAGCAGCAATCTGGGACATTTCTCGGGTCAGCCCCAGCATTTT.

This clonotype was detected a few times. The CDR3 protein is CASSPYPEGLNTEAFF. In DNA form, the CDR3 reads TGCGCCAGCAGCCCCTACCCTGAGGGGCTAAACACTGAAGCTTTCTTT. The genes are TRBV4-3 and TRBJ1-1; D may be TRBD1 (5 bases). V was trimmed by 4 bases and J by 2 bases, leaving 17 bases between them. Germline assignment: CDR1 LGHNA and CDR2 YSLEER. This CDR3 is built from 16 residues.

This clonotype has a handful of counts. CDR3 nucleotide sequence: TGTGCCAGCAGCCTATTCGTCGCAGGGGCCAACGTCCTGACTTTC. Translation gives CASSLFVAGANVLTF. The gene calls are TRBV4-2 and TRBJ2-6; D gene uncertain. Trimming pared 4 bases from V and 4 bases from J, leaving 11 bases between. This CDR3 comprises 15 residues. Looked up from germline, CDR1 is LGHNA and CDR2 is YNFKEQ.

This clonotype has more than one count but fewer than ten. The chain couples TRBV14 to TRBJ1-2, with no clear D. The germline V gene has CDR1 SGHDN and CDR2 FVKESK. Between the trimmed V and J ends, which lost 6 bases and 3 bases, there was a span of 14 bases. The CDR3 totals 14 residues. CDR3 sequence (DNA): TGTGCCAGCAGACCCGCGGCCGGTGACTATGGCTACACCTTC. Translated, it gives CASRPAAGDYGYTF.

CDR3 residues: CAISSGTGNLGGYTF. The CDR3 coding sequence is TGTGCCATCAGTTCCGGGACAGGGAATCTCGGTGGCTACACCTTC. The chain links TRBV10-3 to TRBJ1-2, with 9 positions matching TRBD1. J gave up 7 bases and V 5 bases, and 11 bases lay outside the gene matches. The CDR3 is 15 residues long. CDR1 and CDR2 from the germline V gene are ENHRY and SYGVKD.

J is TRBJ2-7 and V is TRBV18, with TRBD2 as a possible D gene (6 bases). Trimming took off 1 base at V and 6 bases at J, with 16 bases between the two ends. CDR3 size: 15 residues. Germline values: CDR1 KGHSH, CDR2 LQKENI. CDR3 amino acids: CASSPRVRGGVEQYF. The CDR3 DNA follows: TGTGCCAGCTCACCACGGGTCCGGGGAGGTGTCGAGCAGTACTTC.

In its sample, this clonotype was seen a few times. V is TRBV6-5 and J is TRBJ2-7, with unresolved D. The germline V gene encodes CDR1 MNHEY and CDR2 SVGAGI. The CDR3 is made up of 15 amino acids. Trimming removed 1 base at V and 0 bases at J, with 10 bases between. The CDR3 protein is CASSYFGQLSYEQYF. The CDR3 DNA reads TGTGCCAGCAGTTACTTCGGGCAGCTCTCCTACGAGCAGTACTTC.

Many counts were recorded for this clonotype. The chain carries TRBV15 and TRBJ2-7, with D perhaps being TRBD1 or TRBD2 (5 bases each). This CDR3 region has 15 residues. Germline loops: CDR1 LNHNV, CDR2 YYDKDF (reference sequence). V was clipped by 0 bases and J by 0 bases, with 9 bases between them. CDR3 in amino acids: CATSREKGSSYEQYF. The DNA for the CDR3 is TGTGCCACCAGCAGAGAAAAGGGGAGCTCCTACGAGCAGTACTTC.

The CDR3 DNA follows: TGTGCCACCTACCAGCTAGGTGATACGCAGTATTTT. It translates to CATYQLGDTQYF. The chain is built from TRBV10-3 and TRBJ2-3; D not resolved. This CDR3 contains 12 residues. CDR1 is ENHRY, CDR2 SYGVKD, per germline. V lost 10 bases and J 6 bases, leaving 14 bases between the germline ends.

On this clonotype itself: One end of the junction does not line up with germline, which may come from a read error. As DNA, the CDR3 is TGCTCCAGCAGCTTGAATGTGAACACTGAAGCTTTCTTT. Translated, it gives CSSSLNVNTEAFF. The V gene is TRBV5-1, the J gene TRBJ1-1; D gene ambiguous. This CDR3 spans 13 amino acids. Germline V gives CDR1 SGHRS, CDR2 YFSETQ.

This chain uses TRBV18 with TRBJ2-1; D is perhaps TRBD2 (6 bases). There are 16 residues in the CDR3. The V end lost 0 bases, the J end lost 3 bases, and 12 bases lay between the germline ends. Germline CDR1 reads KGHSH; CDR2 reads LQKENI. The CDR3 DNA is TGTGCCAGCTCACCACCGCGGGATCTCCTCTACAATGAGCAGTTCTTC. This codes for CASSPPRDLLYNEQFF.

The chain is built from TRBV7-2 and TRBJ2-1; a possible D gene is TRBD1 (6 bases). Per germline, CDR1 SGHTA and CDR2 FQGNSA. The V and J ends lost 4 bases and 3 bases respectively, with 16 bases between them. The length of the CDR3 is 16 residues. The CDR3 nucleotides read TGTGCCAGCAGCTACCTAGGGGGAAATGACTACAATGAGCAGTTCTTC. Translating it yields CASSYLGGNDYNEQFF.

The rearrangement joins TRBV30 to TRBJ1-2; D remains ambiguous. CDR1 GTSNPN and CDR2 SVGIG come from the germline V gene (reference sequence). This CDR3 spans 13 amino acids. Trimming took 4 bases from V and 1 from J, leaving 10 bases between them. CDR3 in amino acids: CAWTRTDNYGYTF. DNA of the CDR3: TGTGCCTGGACCAGGACGGATAACTATGGCTACACCTTC.

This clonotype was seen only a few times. The CDR3 region is CSVSGFDNEQFF. CDR3 nucleotide sequence: TGCAGCGTTTCTGGTTTTGACAATGAGCAGTTCTTC. This chain uses TRBV29-1 with TRBJ2-1; no reliable D call. CDR1 SQVTM and CDR2 ANQGSEA come from the germline V gene. V shed 5 bases and J shed 5 bases, with 10 bases lying between them. CDR3 length: 12 amino acids.

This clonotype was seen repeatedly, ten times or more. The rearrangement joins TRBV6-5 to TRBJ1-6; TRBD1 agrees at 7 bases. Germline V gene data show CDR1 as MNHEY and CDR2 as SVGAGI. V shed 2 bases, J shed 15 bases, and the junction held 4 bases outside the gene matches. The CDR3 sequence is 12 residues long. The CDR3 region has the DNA TGTGCCAGCAGTTACGCCCGGGACAGCCTCCACTTT. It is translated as CASSYARDSLHF.

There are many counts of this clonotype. CDR3: CASFLPGQGTGELFF. The CDR3 DNA reads as TGTGCCAGCTTCCTCCCCGGACAGGGAACCGGGGAGCTGTTTTTT. The gene calls are TRBV6-2 or TRBV6-3 and TRBJ2-2; 8 nucleotides line up with TRBD1. Germline V gene data show CDR1 as MNHEY and CDR2 as SVGEGT. The CDR3 length is 15 residues. Trimming took 8 bases from V and 5 from J; bases not matched to a gene: 10.

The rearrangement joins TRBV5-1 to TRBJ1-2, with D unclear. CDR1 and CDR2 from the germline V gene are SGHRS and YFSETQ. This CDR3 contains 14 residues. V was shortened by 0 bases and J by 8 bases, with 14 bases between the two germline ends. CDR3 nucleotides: TGCGCCAGCAGCTTGGCTCCTCCAGGTGAAGGCTACACCTTC. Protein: CASSLAPPGEGYTF.

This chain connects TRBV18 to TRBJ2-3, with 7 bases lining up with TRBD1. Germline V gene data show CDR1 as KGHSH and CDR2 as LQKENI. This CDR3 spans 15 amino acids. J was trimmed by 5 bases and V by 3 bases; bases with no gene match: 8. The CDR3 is CASSPRQGARDTQYF. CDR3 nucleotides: TGTGCCAGCTCACCTCGACAGGGTGCGAGAGATACGCAGTATTTT.

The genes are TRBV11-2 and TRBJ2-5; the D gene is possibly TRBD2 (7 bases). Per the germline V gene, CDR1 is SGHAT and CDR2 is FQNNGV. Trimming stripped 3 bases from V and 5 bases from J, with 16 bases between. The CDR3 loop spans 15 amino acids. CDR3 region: CASSFAGGQRETQYF. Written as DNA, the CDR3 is TGTGCCAGCAGCTTCGCCGGGGGGCAGAGGGAGACCCAGTACTTC.

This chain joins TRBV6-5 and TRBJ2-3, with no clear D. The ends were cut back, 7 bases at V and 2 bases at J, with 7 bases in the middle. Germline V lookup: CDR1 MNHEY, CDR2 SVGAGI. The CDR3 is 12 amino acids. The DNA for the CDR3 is TGTGCCAGCACGGCGGACACAGATACGCAGTATTTT. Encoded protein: CASTADTDTQYF.